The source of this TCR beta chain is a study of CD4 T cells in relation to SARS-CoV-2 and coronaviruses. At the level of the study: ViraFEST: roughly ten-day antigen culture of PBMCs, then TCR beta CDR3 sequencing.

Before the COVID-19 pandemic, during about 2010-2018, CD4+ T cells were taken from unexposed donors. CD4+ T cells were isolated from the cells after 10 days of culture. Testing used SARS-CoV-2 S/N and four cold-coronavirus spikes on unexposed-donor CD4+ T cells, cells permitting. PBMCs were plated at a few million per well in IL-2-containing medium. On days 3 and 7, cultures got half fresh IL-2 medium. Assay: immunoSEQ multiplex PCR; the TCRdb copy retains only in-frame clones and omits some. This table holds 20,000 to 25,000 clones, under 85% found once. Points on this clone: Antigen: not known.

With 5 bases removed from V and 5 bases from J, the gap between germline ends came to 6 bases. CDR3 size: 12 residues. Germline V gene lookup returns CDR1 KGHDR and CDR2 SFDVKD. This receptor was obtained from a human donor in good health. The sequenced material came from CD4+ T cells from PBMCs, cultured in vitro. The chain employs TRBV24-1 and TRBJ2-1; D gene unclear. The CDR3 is CATSADDNEQFF. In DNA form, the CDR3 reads TGTGCCACCAGTGCAGATGACAATGAGCAGTTCTTC.